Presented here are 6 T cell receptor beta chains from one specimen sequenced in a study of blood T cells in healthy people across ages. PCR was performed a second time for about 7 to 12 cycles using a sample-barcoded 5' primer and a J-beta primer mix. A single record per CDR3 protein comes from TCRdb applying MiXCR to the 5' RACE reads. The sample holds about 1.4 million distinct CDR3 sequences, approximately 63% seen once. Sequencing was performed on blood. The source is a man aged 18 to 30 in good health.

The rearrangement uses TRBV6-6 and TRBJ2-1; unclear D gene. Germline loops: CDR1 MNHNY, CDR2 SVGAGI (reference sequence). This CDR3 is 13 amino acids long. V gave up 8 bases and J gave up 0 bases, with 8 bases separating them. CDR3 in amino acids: CASGEASYNEQFF. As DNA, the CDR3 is TGTGCCAGCGGGGAAGCCTCCTACAATGAGCAGTTCTTC.

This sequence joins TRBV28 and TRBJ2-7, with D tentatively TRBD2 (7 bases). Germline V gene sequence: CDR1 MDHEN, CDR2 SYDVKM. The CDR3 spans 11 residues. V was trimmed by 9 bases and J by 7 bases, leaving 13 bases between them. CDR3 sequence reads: CASWGGREQYF. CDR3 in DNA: TGTGCCAGTTGGGGGGGGCGGGAGCAGTACTTC.

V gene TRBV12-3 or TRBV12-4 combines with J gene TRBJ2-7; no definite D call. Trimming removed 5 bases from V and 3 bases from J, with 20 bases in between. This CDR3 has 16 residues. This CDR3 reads CASSPGSVRVDYEQYF. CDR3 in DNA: TGTGCCAGCAGTCCTGGATCGGTTAGGGTCGACTACGAGCAGTACTTC.

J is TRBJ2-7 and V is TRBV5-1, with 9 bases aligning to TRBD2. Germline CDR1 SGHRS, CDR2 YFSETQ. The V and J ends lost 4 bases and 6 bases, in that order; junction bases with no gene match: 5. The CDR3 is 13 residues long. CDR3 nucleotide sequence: TGCGCCAGCAGCCCTGGGACTAGCTGCGAGCAGTACTTC. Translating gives CASSPGTSCEQYF.

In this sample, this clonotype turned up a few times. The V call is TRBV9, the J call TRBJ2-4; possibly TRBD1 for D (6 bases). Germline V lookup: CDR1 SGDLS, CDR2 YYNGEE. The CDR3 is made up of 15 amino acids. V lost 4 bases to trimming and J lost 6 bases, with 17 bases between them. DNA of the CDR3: TGTGCCAGCAGCCCAGAACAGGGTGGGGGAAACATTCAGTACTTC. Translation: CASSPEQGGGNIQYF.

DNA of the CDR3: TGTGCCAGCAAACATAGTGGCAATGAAAAACTGTTTTTT. Translation gives CASKHSGNEKLFF. This chain connects TRBV11-2 to TRBJ1-4; D gene ambiguous. The V end lost 7 bases, the J end lost 5 bases, and 11 bases lay between the germline ends. This CDR3 region has 13 residues. The germline gives CDR1 SGHAT, CDR2 FQNNGV.